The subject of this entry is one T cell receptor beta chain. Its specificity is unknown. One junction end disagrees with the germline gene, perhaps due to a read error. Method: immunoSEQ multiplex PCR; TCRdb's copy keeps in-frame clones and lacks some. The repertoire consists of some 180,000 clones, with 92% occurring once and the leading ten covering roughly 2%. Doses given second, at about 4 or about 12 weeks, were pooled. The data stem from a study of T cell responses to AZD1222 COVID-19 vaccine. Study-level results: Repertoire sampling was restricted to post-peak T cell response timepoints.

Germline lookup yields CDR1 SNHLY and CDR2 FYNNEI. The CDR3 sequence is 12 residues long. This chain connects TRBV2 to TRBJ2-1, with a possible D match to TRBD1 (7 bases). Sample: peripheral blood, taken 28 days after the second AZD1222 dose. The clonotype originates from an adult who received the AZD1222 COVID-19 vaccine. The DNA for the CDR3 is TGTGCCAGCAGTCCGGGAGACAGGGCTCGGCTCTTC. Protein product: CASSPGDRARLF.